What follows is one TCR beta chain and its context. Enrolment of Seattle patients took place during active infection, and they were followed longitudinally. The sample comes from a study of blood T cell repertoires in COVID-19. In the study overall: Acute and convalescent COVID-19 specimens originated in the United States, Italy and Spain. In each case, the material was cDNA or gDNA derived from T cells, B-cell-depleted T cells, or PBMCs.

The length of the CDR3 is 14 residues. Trimming pared 0 bases from V and 4 bases from J, leaving 10 bases between. Germline V gives CDR1 SGDLS, CDR2 YYNGEE. In the study's own analysis: Amplified reference gene primers provided the basis for estimating nucleated cell counts. Profiled with immunoSEQ multiplex PCR; TCRdb holds only in-frame clones, not every one. The DNA was the basis for D and trimming; V, J and clone size are from that table. The table lists about 240,000 clones, around nine tenths of them singletons. What was sequenced was peripheral blood. This receptor was identified in a man aged 25-45 years with COVID-19, enrolled during active disease. The chain employs TRBV9 and TRBJ1-2; D call uncertain. The CDR3 region is CASSVDYGIYGYTF. CDR3 sequence (DNA): TGTGCCAGCAGCGTAGACTACGGGATCTATGGCTACACCTTC.